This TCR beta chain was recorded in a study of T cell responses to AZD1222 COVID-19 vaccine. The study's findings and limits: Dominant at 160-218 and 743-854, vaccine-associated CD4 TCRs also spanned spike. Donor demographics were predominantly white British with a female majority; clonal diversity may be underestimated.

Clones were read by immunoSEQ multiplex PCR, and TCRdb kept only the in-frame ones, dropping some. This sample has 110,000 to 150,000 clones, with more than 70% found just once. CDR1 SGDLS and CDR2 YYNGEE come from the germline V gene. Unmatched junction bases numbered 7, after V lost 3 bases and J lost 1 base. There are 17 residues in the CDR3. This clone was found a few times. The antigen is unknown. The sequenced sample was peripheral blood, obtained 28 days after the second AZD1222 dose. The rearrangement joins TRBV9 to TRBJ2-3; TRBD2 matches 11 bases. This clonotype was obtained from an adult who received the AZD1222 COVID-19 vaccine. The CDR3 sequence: CASSALAGVLGTDTQYF. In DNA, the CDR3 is TGTGCCAGCAGCGCACTAGCGGGGGTACTGGGCACAGATACGCAGTATTTT.